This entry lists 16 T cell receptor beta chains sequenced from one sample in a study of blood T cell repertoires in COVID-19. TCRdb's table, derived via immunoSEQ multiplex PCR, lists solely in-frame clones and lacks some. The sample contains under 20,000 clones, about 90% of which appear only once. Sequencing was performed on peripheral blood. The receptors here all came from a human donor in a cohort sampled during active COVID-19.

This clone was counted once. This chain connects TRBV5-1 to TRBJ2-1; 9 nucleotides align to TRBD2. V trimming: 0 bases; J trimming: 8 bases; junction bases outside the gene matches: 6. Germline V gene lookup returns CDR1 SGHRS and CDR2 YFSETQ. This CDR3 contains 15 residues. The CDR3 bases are TGCGCCAGCAGCTTGGGGTCTAGCGGGATGGATGAGCAGTTCTTC. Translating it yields CASSLGSSGMDEQFF.

The chain's CDR3 is CASSMSGLNTEAFF. The CDR3 DNA reads as TGCGCCAGCAGCATGTCTGGCCTGAACACTGAAGCTTTCTTT. The chain couples TRBV5-1 to TRBJ1-1; D is ambiguous. CDR1 SGHRS and CDR2 YFSETQ come from the germline V gene. The V end lost 4 bases, the J end lost 0 bases, and 10 bases lay between the germline ends. The CDR3 covers 14 residues.

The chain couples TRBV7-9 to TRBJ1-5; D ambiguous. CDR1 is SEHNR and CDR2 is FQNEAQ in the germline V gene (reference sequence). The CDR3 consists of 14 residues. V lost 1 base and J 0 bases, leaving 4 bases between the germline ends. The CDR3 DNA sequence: TGTGCCAGCAGCTTAGACAGTAGCAATCAGCCCCAGCATTTT. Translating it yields CASSLDSSNQPQHF.

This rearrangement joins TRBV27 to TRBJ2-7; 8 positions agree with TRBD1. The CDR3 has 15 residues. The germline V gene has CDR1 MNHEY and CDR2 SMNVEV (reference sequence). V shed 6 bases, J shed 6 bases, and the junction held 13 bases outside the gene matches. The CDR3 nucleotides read TGTGCCAGCAGCCCCTCGGACAGGGTGAGAGGCGAGCAGTACTTC. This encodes CASSPSDRVRGEQYF.

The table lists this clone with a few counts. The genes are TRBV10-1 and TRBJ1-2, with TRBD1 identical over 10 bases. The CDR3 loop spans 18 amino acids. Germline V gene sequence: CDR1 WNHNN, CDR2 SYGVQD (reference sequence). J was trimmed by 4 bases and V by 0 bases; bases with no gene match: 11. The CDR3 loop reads CASSESEGGQGTIYGYTF. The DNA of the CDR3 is TGCGCCAGCAGTGAGTCAGAGGGGGGACAGGGGACGATCTATGGCTACACCTTC.

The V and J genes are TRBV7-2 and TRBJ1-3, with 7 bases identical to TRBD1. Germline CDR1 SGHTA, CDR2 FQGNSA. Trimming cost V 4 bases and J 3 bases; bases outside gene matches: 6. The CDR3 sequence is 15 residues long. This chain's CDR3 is CASSSGQLVGNTIYF. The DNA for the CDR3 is TGTGCCAGCAGCTCGGGACAGTTAGTTGGAAACACCATATATTTT.

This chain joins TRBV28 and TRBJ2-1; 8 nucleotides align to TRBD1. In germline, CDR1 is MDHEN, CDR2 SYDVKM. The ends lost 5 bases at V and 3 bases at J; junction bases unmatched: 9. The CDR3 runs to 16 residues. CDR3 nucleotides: TGTGCCAGCAGTCCCCAATGGACAGGGAGCTACAATGAGCAGTTCTTC. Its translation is CASSPQWTGSYNEQFF.

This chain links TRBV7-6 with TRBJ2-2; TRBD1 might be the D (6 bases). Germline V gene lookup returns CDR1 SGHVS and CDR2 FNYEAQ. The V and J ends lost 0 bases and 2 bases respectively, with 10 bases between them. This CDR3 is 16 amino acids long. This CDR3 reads CASSLARQANTGELFF. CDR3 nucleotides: TGTGCCAGCAGCTTAGCGCGACAGGCAAACACCGGGGAGCTGTTTTTT.

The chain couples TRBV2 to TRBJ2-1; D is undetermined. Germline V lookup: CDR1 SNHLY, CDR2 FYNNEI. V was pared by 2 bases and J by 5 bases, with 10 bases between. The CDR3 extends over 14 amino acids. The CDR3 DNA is TGTGCCAGCAGTGAAAGTCGTTCGGACAATGAGCAGTTCTTC. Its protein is CASSESRSDNEQFF.

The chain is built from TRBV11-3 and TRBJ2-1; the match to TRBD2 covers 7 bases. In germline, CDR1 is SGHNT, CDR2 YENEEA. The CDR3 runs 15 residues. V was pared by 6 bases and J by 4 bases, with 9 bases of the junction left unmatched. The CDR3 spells CASSHTSVNYNEQFF. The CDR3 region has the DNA TGTGCCAGCAGTCATACTAGCGTTAATTACAATGAGCAGTTCTTC.

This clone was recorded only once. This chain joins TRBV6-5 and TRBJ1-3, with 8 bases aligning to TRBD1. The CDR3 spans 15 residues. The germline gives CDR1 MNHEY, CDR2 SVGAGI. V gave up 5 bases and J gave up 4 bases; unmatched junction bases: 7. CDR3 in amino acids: CASSPTGVAGNTIYF. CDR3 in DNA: TGTGCCAGCAGTCCGACAGGGGTGGCGGGAAACACCATATATTTT.

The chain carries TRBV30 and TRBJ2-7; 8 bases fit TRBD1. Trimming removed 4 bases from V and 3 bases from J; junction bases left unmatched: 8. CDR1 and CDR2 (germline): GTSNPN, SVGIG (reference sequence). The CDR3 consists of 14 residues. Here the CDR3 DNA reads TGTGCCTGGAATGGACAGGGCGAGTACTACGAGCAGTACTTC. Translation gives CAWNGQGEYYEQYF.

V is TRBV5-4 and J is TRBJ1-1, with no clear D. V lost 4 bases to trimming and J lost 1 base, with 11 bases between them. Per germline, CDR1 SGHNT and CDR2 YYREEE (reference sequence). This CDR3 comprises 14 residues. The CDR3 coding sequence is TGTGCCAGCAGCCTCCGCGGAGGGAACACTGAAGCTTTCTTT. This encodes CASSLRGGNTEAFF.

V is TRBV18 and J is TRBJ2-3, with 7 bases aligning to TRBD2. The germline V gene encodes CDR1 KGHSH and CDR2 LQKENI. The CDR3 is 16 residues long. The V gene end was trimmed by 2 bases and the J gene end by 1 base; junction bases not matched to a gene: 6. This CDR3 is CASSPGFSGRTDTQYF. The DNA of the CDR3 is TGTGCCAGCTCACCAGGGTTTAGCGGGCGCACAGATACGCAGTATTTT.

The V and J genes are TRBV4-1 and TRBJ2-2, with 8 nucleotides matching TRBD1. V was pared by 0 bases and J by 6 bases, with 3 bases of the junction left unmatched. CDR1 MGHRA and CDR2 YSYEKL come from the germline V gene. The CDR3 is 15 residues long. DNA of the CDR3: TGCGCCAGCAGCCAAGATATACAGGGGGCCGGGGAGCTGTTTTTT. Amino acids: CASSQDIQGAGELFF.

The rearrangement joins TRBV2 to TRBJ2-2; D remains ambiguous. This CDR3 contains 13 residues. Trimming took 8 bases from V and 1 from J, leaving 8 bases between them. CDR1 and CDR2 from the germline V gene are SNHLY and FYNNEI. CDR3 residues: CASGAGNTGELFF. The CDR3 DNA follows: TGTGCCAGCGGTGCAGGGAACACCGGGGAGCTGTTTTTT. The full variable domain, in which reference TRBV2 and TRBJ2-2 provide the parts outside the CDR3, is EPEVTQTPSHQVTQMGQEVILRCVPISNHLYFYWYRQILGQKVEFLVSFYNNEISEKSEIFDDQFSVERPDGSNFTLKIRSTKLEDSAMYFCASGAGNTGELFFGEGSRLTVL.